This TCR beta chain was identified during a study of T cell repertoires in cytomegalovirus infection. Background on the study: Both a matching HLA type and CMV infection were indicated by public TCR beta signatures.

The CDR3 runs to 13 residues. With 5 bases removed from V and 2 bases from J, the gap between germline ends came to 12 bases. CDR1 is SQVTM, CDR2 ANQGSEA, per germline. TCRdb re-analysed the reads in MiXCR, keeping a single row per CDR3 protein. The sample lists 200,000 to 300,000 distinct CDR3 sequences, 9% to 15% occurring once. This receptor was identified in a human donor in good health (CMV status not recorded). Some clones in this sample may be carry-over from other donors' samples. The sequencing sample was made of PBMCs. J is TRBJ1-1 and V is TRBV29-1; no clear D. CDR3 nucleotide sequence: TGCAGCGTTCCCAGGACGACAAACACTGAAGCTTTCTTT. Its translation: CSVPRTTNTEAFF.